This TCR beta chain was documented in a study of cytomegalovirus exposure and HLA in healthy donors (dated by TCRdb to 2016 to 2017). About the full investigation: In an earlier analysis of approximately 640 of the donors, 276 Gb of sequence data and approximately 120 million unique TCR beta sequences from about 190 million T cells were reported. Roughly 300 gigabases of sequencing data and 91 million or so unique TCR sequences made up an early release that covered over 550 HLA-typed donors. Among the roughly 410 genotyped donors, approximately 82% belonged to the genetic ancestry cluster associated with self-reported Caucasian donors. The study aimed to test whether cataloging public T cell receptors could reveal signatures of past pathogen exposure. Using immunosequencing, the study profiled T cell repertoires from 666 subjects and related those repertoires to cytomegalovirus serostatus. In addition to the first cohort of around 670 subjects, a separate validation cohort of about 120 different subjects was used. To predict cytomegalovirus infection status, the study combined high-throughput TCR immunosequencing, statistical association of individual TCRs with disease status, and machine learning. To study patterns of TCR occurrence, a later analysis re-analyzed previously published TCR beta repertoires from around 660 donors and added high-resolution HLA genotyping. The later analysis used no new phenotypic data to find candidate immune exposures, relying instead on TCR beta sequences and their occurrence across donors. In an earlier analysis of several hundred of the donors, high-throughput TCR beta sequencing was used to judge whether each TCR beta V gene segment behaved as functional or pseudogenic. Donor age, sex, ethnicity and CMV serostatus were compiled together with the repertoire data. A later genetic analysis took genome-wide SNP genotypes for 398 of the 666 donors and used that subset as a discovery cohort. Every repertoire in the discovery cohort had been generated on one and the same sequencing platform. Both class I and class II loci were covered by HLA typing, at four-digit resolution. Typing coverage varied by locus: roughly 629-640 donors for A, B, C, DRB1 and DQB1; some 520 for DQA1; about 570 for DPA1; roughly 450 for DPB1. About 5 DR-DQ haplotypes were handled as single units for association and clustering, since linkage in the cohort was strong. Among about 410 genotyped donors of the cohort, an average of around 250,000 unique TCR beta nucleotide sequences was sequenced per donor, of which roughly 17% were non-productive. On the study overall, not on this receptor specifically: According to a later analysis, parvovirus B19, influenza, CMV and Epstein-Barr virus appeared linked to several top co-occurrence clusters. Because some donors lacked HLA typing at each locus, the association tests relied only on the typed subset. In a later genetic analysis, fewer N-insertions in productive TCRs were reported among donors in an Asian-associated ancestry cluster than the roughly 700-donor mean. At a false discovery rate of 0.05, a later analysis linked some 18,000 TCR beta sequences to specific HLA alleles. Cytomegalovirus status was reported to be diagnosed by the classifier with high specificity and sensitivity in both the original and validation cohorts. A further reported finding was that TCR beta sequences accurately predicted the HLA-A and HLA-B alleles for most subjects in the first cohort. In a later analysis, HLA-associated TCR beta chains were found to be more clonally expanded and to have lower generation probabilities than equally common non-associated chains. Linkage disequilibrium might explain the correlated functional status among segregating V segments, but an unknown experimental factor could not be excluded. A later genetic analysis associated a missense DCLRE1C variant with V-gene and J-gene trimming of TCR beta chains, and an independent cohort replicated the association. The sequencing pipeline was judged likely to have produced a cluster of highly shared sequence variants as a technical artifact. According to a later analysis, most CMV-associated TCR beta chains appeared to be HLA-restricted, and the HLA associations seemed to be driven largely by CMV exposure. Broadly in line with IMGT annotations, most TCR beta V segments showed up in productive rearrangements about 90% or about 30% of the time in an earlier analysis of approximately 600 of the donors. The study gave a list of under 200 TCR beta chains associated with cytomegalovirus. According to a later analysis, TCR association rates differed among HLA loci, with DRB1 alleles showing the most associated TCRs and HLA-C alleles showing the fewest. This cohort had only TCR beta chains sequenced, and the lack of alpha or paired-chain data limited which features could be detected. Because counts were too low, about 18 rarely observed V segments, including chromosome 9 orphons, were left out of the earlier analysis of roughly 600 of the donors. Strong co-occurrence of HLA alleles, especially DR and DQ, made assigning TCR associations to individual alleles difficult. In vitro tests confirmed that a few of the cytomegalovirus-associated TCR beta chains recognize cytomegalovirus antigens. The presence/absence analyses assumed that sequencing depth was roughly uniform across donors, and that assumption may not be true. CMV serostatus was the only immune exposure information available for the cohort. While some public TCRs were present in many individuals, most TCR sequences turned up only very rarely across donors. According to the authors, the approach could potentially be generalized to other disease states and immunological phenotypes.

The cohort consisted of hundreds of healthy bone marrow donors. Cohort members were all nominally healthy when sampled, although unrecorded immune exposures were likely present. The donor was CMV seronegative and belonged to the group of under 400 seronegative cohort members. A peripheral blood sample was collected from each donor, and TCR beta sequencing was performed on peripheral blood mononuclear cells. Genomic DNA extraction from the blood cell samples was performed with the Qiagen DNeasy Blood Extraction Kit. Concerning this clone: Its recognized antigen is unknown.

Library generation was performed with the immunoSEQ multiplex PCR assay. The multiplex PCR relied on a mix of 60 forward primers for TCR Vbeta segments and 13 reverse primers for TCR Jbeta segments. Amplification of the CDR3 region of rearranged TCR beta genes was performed with a multiplex PCR assay on genomic DNA. On the Illumina HiSeq System, the amplified TCR beta libraries were sequenced as 87-base-pair reads. On the study's bioinformatics: In a later analysis, some 80 million unique TCR beta chains were counted across the approximately 640 repertoires, and around 10 million of these chains were shared by at least two donors. A nearest-neighbor algorithm error-corrected the raw reads and collapsed the reads into unique sequences, merging closely related sequences to remove PCR and sequencing errors. Alignment of CDR3 sequences to IMGT reference sequences was used to assign V, D and J gene segments. For a sequence to be retained, at least a six-nucleotide match to both a V gene segment and a J gene segment was required. A rearrangement was called productive if the CDR3 had no stop codons and remained in frame with V and J, and every other rearrangement was called non-productive. CDR3 was defined according to IMGT convention as the region running from the second conserved V-encoded cysteine to the conserved J-encoded phenylalanine. The earlier analysis of about 590 of the donors excluded sequences that lacked an unambiguous match to a single V gene segment. In an earlier analysis of approximately 500 of the donors, a V segment was called functional when productive rearrangements were above 56.7%, and segregating when the standard deviation between donors exceeded 5%. A statistical classification framework was built to diagnose cytomegalovirus status from the catalog of TCR beta chain sequences. In a later analysis, TCR nucleotide sequences were compared against IMGT/GENE-DB human TR gene sequences so that V and J genes could be assigned. Using the TCRdist pipeline, a later analysis assigned CDR3 sequences along with most-parsimonious VDJ recombination scenarios. In a later analysis, every TCR beta chain was defined by the combination of its CDR3 amino acid sequence and its V-gene family, and reads without a unique V-gene family were dropped. To address suspected cross-contamination and a sequencing artifact, a later analysis removed approximately 590 highly shared, low-generation-probability nucleotide sequences. A later analysis calculated a clonal expansion index for each public chain from normalized within-repertoire ranks of inferred template counts. In a later analysis, generation probabilities were computed with a VDJ recombination model fitted to out-of-frame rearrangements, and the resulting probabilities were checked against IGoR. A later analysis scored TCR-TCR, TCR-HLA and TCR-CMV co-occurrence with hypergeometric tests, applying a repertoire-size bias correction to TCR pairs. To estimate false discovery rates, a later analysis permuted the HLA or CMV assignments 20 times. In a later analysis, co-occurring TCRs were grouped using DBSCAN, and TCRdist sequence similarity was added for clustering within HLA-allele-positive subsets. Repertoires with fewer than 30,000 or more than 120,000 public chains were left out of co-occurrence clustering, as were a handful of repertoires with anomalous nucleotide sharing. The immuneACCESS repertoire file appears here via TCRdb, limited to in-frame rearrangements. These files lack a portion of the clones; in checked studies, under half of the deficit traces to unresolved V genes, and the cause of the others is not known. For V, J and clone size, that table is used; D and trimming come from the DNA. This sample's table contains approximately 79,000 clones. The ten biggest clones cover approximately 0.81% of the sample.

The clonotype originates from a boy aged 5-17 years in good health and CMV-seronegative. Sequences were obtained from PBMCs.

The sequenced DNA: TGTGCCTGGAGGGGACTAGCGGGGGGCTTCACCGGGGAGCTGTTTTTT. This is translated as CAWRGLAGGFTGELFF. The rearranged segments are TRBV30 and TRBJ2-2; the central 15 bases match TRBD2. According to the germline V gene (reference sequence), CDR1 reads GTSNPN and CDR2 reads SVGIG. Germline trimming amounts to 3 bases on V and 4 bases on J, with 3 as the count of junction bases outside the gene matches. Taken from cysteine to phenylalanine, the CDR3 has 16 residues. Only the CDR3 DNA stays, 48 bases, in frame from base 1. The entire variable domain, with the stretches around the CDR3 drawn from the reference TRBV30 and TRBJ2-2 proteins, is SQTIHQWPATLVQPVGSPLSLECTVEGTSNPNLYWYRQAAGRGLQLLFYSVGIGQISSEVPQNLSASRPQDRQFILSSKKLLLSDSGFYLCAWRGLAGGFTGELFFGEGSRLTVL.